A selection of T cell receptor beta chains follows, all from one sample in a study of regulatory T cells in long-lasting Graves disease. Via MiXCR, TCRdb re-called the multiplex PCR reads, giving one row per CDR3 protein. The sample holds about 360,000 distinct CDR3 sequences, around 16% seen once. These data are also associated with another study on T cells in Graves' hyperthyroidism and ophthalmopathy.

Sample: peripheral blood mononuclear cells (PBMCs), taken at new diagnosis, from a patient treated with antithyroid drugs. The receptor source for this set is a woman between 18 and 29 years old with Graves disease. Both conserved end residues are part of each CDR3. The D gene is left open where the match is weak. Size is omitted from some rows. Given values are once, few, many or a class for expanded clones.

TRBD1	TRBV5-1	TRBJ2-7	many	CASKNSGTGGYEQYF	TGCGCCAGCAAGAATTCCGGGACAGGGGGCTACGAGCAGTACTTC
NA	TRBV28	TRBJ2-7	many	CASSLSLRAEQYF	TGTGCCAGCAGTTTATCATTACGGGCCGAGCAGTACTTC
NA	TRBV20-1	TRBJ1-1	NA	CSAREGFVEAFF	TGCAGTGCTAGAGAGGGGTTTGTGGAAGCTTTCTTT
NA	TRBV4-1	TRBJ1-1	many	CASRSRGGTEAFF	TGCGCCAGCAGGTCCAGGGGAGGCACTGAAGCTTTCTTT
NA	TRBV20-1	TRBJ2-2	many	CSASSGGVMTGELFF	TGCAGTGCTAGTAGTGGCGGGGTAATGACCGGGGAGCTGTTTTTT
NA	TRBV20-1	TRBJ2-7	few	CSAKGGGPYEQYF	TGCAGTGCCAAGGGTGGGGGGCCTTACGAGCAGTACTTC
NA	TRBV15	TRBJ2-5	few	CATSSRETVETQYF	TGTGCCACCAGCAGCCGGGAGACAGTGGAGACCCAGTACTTC
NA	TRBV6-5	TRBJ2-7	few	CASSSRGPVAYEQYF	TGTGCCAGCAGTTCCCGGGGCCCTGTGGCCTACGAGCAGTACTTC
NA	TRBV5-5	TRBJ2-7	many	CASSWTPRGYEQYF	TGTGCCAGCAGCTGGACTCCAAGGGGTTACGAGCAGTACTTC
NA	TRBV3-1	TRBJ1-1	many	CASSQRWSDTEAFF	TGTGCCAGCAGCCAGCGGTGGAGTGACACTGAAGCTTTCTTT